The 8 T cell receptor beta chains in this list originate from one sample, sequenced in a study of control samples from healthy donors and cancer patients. The data were produced by immunoSEQ multiplex PCR, yet TCRdb's version contains in-frame clones alone and is incomplete. The sample carries about 120,000 clones, roughly 90% recorded once. The sequencing input was blood. These TCRs come from a man between 40 and 49 years old in good health.

This clone was detected only once. J is TRBJ2-5 and V is TRBV6-5; tentative D call: TRBD1 (6 bases). From germline, CDR1 is MNHEY and CDR2 SVGAGI. The CDR3 runs to 15 residues. Trimming removed 2 bases from V and 0 bases from J, with 10 bases in between. The DNA for the CDR3 is TGTGCCAGCAGTTACACCGACAGGTACCAAGAGACCCAGTACTTC. Encoded protein: CASSYTDRYQETQYF.

The V gene is TRBV28, the J gene TRBJ1-2; 7 nucleotides line up with TRBD1. The trim removed 3 bases at V and 8 bases at J, leaving 3 bases unmatched. The CDR3 contains 12 residues. Germline assignment: CDR1 MDHEN and CDR2 SYDVKM. This chain's CDR3 is CASSLDRRGYTF. CDR3 sequence (DNA): TGTGCCAGCAGTTTGGACAGGCGCGGCTACACCTTC.

This clone has a handful of counts. This chain links TRBV7-2 with TRBJ1-2, with a tentative D call TRBD1 (5 bases). Germline CDR1 reads SGHTA; CDR2 reads FQGNSA. V lost 4 bases, J lost 4 bases, and 13 bases lay in between. The CDR3 loop spans 14 amino acids. The CDR3 DNA reads as TGTGCCAGCAGCTCCCTACGGGGGACCTATGGCTACACCTTC. It encodes CASSSLRGTYGYTF.

The J gene is TRBJ2-3, the V gene TRBV5-1, with 7 bases aligning to TRBD2. Germline CDR1 SGHRS, CDR2 YFSETQ. The trim removed 4 bases at V and 0 bases at J, leaving 11 bases unmatched. This CDR3 is 17 amino acids long. DNA for the CDR3: TGCGCCAGCAGCCCGGCGCGGGGGATGACTAGCACAGATACGCAGTATTTT. This sequence encodes CASSPARGMTSTDTQYF.

The chain joins TRBV21-1 to TRBJ2-7; the D call of TRBD1 is as the table states it, not checked on the DNA. TRBV21-1 is labeled a pseudogene. The CDR3 runs 17 residues. The CDR3 protein is CASSKGAPGQSSYEQYF. The CDR3 DNA reads as TGTGCCAGCAGCAAAGGTGCCCCGGGACAGTCCTCCTACGAGCAGTACTTC.

The chain recombines TRBV29-1 with TRBJ2-3; D is uncertain. Between the trimmed V and J ends, which lost 5 bases and 0 bases, there was a span of 6 bases. The CDR3 consists of 12 residues. Germline lookup yields CDR1 SQVTM and CDR2 ANQGSEA. The CDR3 DNA reads as TGCAGCGTTACGGAGAGCACAGATACGCAGTATTTT. As protein: CSVTESTDTQYF.

This chain connects TRBV10-3 to TRBJ2-7; D remains unclear. V was shortened by 3 bases and J by 1 base, with 10 bases between the two germline ends. The length of the CDR3 is 14 residues. Germline V lookup: CDR1 ENHRY, CDR2 SYGVKD. The CDR3 DNA reads as TGTGCCATCAGTGAATCTGTGGAGTCCTACGAGCAGTACTTC. Its translation: CAISESVESYEQYF.

CDR3 sequence: CASSSLLPGLRNSPLHF. Here the CDR3 DNA reads TGTGCCAGCAGCTCCCTACTGCCGGGCCTCCGTAATTCACCCCTCCACTTT. This chain connects TRBV7-9 to TRBJ1-6; D is undetermined. The CDR3 extends over 17 amino acids. Germline V lookup: CDR1 SEHNR, CDR2 FQNEAQ (reference sequence). With 4 bases removed from V and 6 bases from J, the gap between germline ends came to 19 bases. Variable domain in full (rest from reference TRBV7-9 and TRBJ1-6): DTGVSQNPRHKITKRGQNVTFRCDPISEHNRLYWYRQTLGQGPEFLTYFQNEAQLEKSRLLSDRFSAERPKGSFSTLEIQRTEQGDSAMYLCASSSLLPGLRNSPLHFGNGTRLTVT.